Each of the 2 T cell receptor beta chains below was sequenced from the same sample in a study of CD8+CD57+ T cells in acquired aplastic anemia. CDR3 and TCR beta VDJ profiling relied on a genomic DNA template. TCRdb fed the reads into MiXCR, producing one record per CDR3 protein. Among around 230,000 distinct CDR3 sequences listed, about 59% were seen once. Sequencing was performed on sorted CD4+, CD8+, or CD8+CD57+ T cells (not recorded which) from PBMCs. Every receptor here comes from a human donor in good health.

This chain connects TRBV6-1 to TRBJ1-2; 7 bases agree with TRBD1. Germline loops: CDR1 MNHNS, CDR2 SASEGT. The junction had 11 bases not matched to a gene; V was cut back by 5 bases and J by 5 bases. The CDR3 is 15 residues long. CDR3 nucleotides: TGTGCCAGCAGTAGGCGAGACTTGACAGGGTATGGCTACACCTTC. This encodes CASSRRDLTGYGYTF.

The chain is built from TRBV7-2 and TRBJ1-1, with D unresolved. This CDR3 contains 13 residues. Between the trimmed V and J ends, which lost 1 base and 11 bases, there was a span of 14 bases. CDR1 is SGHTA, CDR2 FQGNSA, per germline. CDR3 sequence (DNA): TGTGCCAGCAGCTTAGACACTGAGGGAGTTGCTTTCTTT. Protein: CASSLDTEGVAFF.